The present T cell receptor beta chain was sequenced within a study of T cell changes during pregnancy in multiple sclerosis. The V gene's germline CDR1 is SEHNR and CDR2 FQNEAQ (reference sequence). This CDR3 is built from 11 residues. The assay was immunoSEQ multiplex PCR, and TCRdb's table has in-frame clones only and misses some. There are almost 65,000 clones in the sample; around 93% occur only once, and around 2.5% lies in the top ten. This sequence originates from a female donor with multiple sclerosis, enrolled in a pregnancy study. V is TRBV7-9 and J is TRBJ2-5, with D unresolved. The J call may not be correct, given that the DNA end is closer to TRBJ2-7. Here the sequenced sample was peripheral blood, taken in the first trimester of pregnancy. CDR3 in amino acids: CASSPRNEQYF. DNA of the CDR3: TGTGCCAGCAGCCCTCGTAACGAGCAGTACTTC.